This note documents a single TCR beta chain sequence. The antigen is unknown. This record belongs to a study of cytomegalovirus exposure and HLA in healthy donors. Broader study findings: Presence/absence comparisons presumed near-even sequencing depth among donors. The listing of roughly 160 TCR beta chains classed them as cytomegalovirus-associated.

Trimming took off 0 bases at V and 10 bases at J, with 12 bases between the two ends. CDR3 length: 12 amino acids. Per the germline V gene, CDR1 is SQVTM and CDR2 is ANQGSEA. PCR was performed using 60 Vbeta and 13 Jbeta primers. The repertoire was sequenced with immunoSEQ multiplex PCR; TCRdb's copy has only in-frame clones and lacks some. Altogether 150,000 to 200,000 clones are present, roughly 84% being singletons, with the ten largest covering about 0.23%. The chain employs TRBV29-1 and TRBJ1-1, with D perhaps TRBD1 (5 bases). Sample: PBMCs. The receptor comes from a girl less than two years old in good health and CMV-seronegative. The CDR3 sequence: CSVEDFHGGAFF. The CDR3 bases are TGCAGCGTTGAAGATTTTCACGGGGGAGCTTTCTTT.